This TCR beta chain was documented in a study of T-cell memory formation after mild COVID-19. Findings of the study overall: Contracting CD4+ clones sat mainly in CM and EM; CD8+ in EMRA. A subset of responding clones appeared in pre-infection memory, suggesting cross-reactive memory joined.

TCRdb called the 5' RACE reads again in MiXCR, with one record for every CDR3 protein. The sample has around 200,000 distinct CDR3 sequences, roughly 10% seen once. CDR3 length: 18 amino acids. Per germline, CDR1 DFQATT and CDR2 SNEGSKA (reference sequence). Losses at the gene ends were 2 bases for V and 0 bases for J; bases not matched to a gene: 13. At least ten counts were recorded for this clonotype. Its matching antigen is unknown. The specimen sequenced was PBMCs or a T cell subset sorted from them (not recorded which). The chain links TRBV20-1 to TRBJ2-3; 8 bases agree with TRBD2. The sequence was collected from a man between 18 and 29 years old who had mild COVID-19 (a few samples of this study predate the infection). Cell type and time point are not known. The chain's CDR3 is CSARLPQGRGASTDTQYF. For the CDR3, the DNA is TGCAGTGCTAGATTACCCCAAGGGCGGGGGGCTAGCACAGATACGCAGTATTTT.